This passage covers 29 T cell receptor beta chains from one sample sequenced in a study of breast tumors, draining lymph nodes, adjacent tissues. Breast cancer patients provided tissue from their axillary draining lymph nodes. One entry per CDR3 protein results from TCRdb running MiXCR on the multiplex PCR reads. Of some 85,000 distinct CDR3 sequences in the sample, around 28% were seen once. Sequencing input: axillary lymph node tissue. Source of these receptors: a female donor with breast cancer. Some clones in this sample may be carry-over from other donors' samples.

This clonotype has a count of ten or more. The rearrangement uses TRBV11-1 and TRBJ2-7; TRBD2 agrees at 9 bases. The CDR3 is made up of 14 amino acids. The V gene's germline CDR1 is SGHAT and CDR2 FQDESV (reference sequence). V shed 3 bases and J 7 bases; nucleotides not matched to a gene: 7. The CDR3 region has the DNA TGTGCCAGCAGCTTTGGCGGGAGGGCCCGAGAGCAGTACTTC. Amino acids: CASSFGGRAREQYF.

This clonotype came up many times. The chain combines TRBV19 with TRBJ1-6; TRBD1 matches 8 bases. Germline V gene lookup returns CDR1 LNHDA and CDR2 SQIVND (reference sequence). This CDR3 region has 17 residues. Written as DNA, the CDR3 is TGTGCGACAAGAGGACAGGGAGGCACCTCCTATAATTCACCCCTCCACTTT. Residues: CATRGQGGTSYNSPLHF.

J is TRBJ2-6 and V is TRBV6-6; weak D call: TRBD2 (7 bases). Trimming removed 6 bases at V and 4 bases at J, with 16 bases between. CDR1 MNHNY and CDR2 SVGAGI come from the germline V gene (reference sequence). The CDR3 length is 16 residues. CDR3 in amino acids: CASREPGEGGANVLTF. The CDR3 DNA sequence: TGTGCCAGCAGGGAACCAGGGGAGGGCGGGGCCAACGTCCTGACTTTC.

With regard to this clonotype: It may be a read error: a sequence one base away is much more abundant. The chain carries TRBV2 and TRBJ1-1, with unresolved D. CDR1 and CDR2 (germline): SNHLY, FYNNEI. The V end lost 9 bases, the J end lost 4 bases, and 15 bases lay between the germline ends. The CDR3 loop spans 13 amino acids. CDR3 in amino acids: CARQTWATTEAFF. As DNA, the CDR3 is TGTGCCAGACAGACATGGGCGACCACTGAAGCTTTCTTT.

This clonotype has ten or more counts. The junction differs from germline at one of its ends, possibly a read error. The chain is built from TRBV5-1 and TRBJ2-1; D perhaps matches TRBD1 (6 bases). Germline lookup yields CDR1 SGHRS and CDR2 YFSETQ. The CDR3 has 14 amino acids. Here the CDR3 DNA reads TGCGCCAGCAGCCTCAACCTGGGGGCAATAGAGCAGCTCTTC. The encoded protein is CASSLNLGAIEQLF.

This chain links TRBV6-4 with TRBJ2-2; 9 nucleotides line up with TRBD2. The germline V gene has CDR1 MRHNA and CDR2 SNTAGT. This CDR3 comprises 20 residues. With 5 bases clipped from V and 4 bases from J, the junction kept 20 bases outside the gene matches. The CDR3 coding sequence is TGTGCCAGCAGTACTAGACTCCCAGGCTTCGCGGGAGGGTTCACCGGGGAGCTGTTTTTT. Translation: CASSTRLPGFAGGFTGELFF.

This clonotype has ten or more counts. V is TRBV3-1 and J is TRBJ2-5; 8 nucleotides align to TRBD1. This CDR3 is 14 amino acids long. The V gene's germline CDR1 is LGHDT and CDR2 YNNKEL (reference sequence). Trimming cost V 8 bases and J 5 bases; bases outside gene matches: 10. The CDR3: CASHISGGPETQYF. DNA for the CDR3: TGTGCCAGCCATATCTCAGGGGGCCCGGAGACCCAGTACTTC.

This clonotype has at least ten counts. The chain has TRBV30 and TRBJ2-7; 10 nucleotides align to TRBD1. Trimming removed 4 bases from V and 1 base from J; junction bases left unmatched: 1. CDR1 is GTSNPN and CDR2 is SVGIG in the germline V gene (reference sequence). This CDR3 contains 13 residues. CDR3 sequence reads: CAWMDRGSYEQYF. The CDR3 coding sequence is TGTGCCTGGATGGACAGGGGGTCCTACGAGCAGTACTTC.

This clonotype was observed once. The CDR3 loop reads CASSVEGGADQPQHF. The CDR3 DNA follows: TGTGCCAGCAGCGTCGAGGGCGGGGCCGATCAGCCCCAGCATTTT. The chain carries TRBV9 and TRBJ1-5, with D possibly matching TRBD1 (5 bases). V lost 2 bases, J lost 5 bases, and 14 bases lay in between. Per germline, CDR1 SGDLS and CDR2 YYNGEE. CDR3 size: 15 residues. The full variable domain, rest sourced from reference TRBV9 and TRBJ1-5, is DSGVTQTPKHLITATGQRVTLRCSPRSGDLSVYWYQQSLDQGLQFLIQYYNGEERAKGNILERFSAQQFPDLHSELNLSSLELGDSALYFCASSVEGGADQPQHFGDGTRLSIL.

In DNA, the CDR3 is TGCGCCAGCAGCTTGGGCCTCAGGGGCCACTATGGCTACACCTTC. It encodes CASSLGLRGHYGYTF. The chain employs TRBV5-1 and TRBJ1-2, with a possible D match to TRBD1 (6 bases). The germline V gene encodes CDR1 SGHRS and CDR2 YFSETQ. Trimming pared 0 bases from V and 3 bases from J, leaving 12 bases between. CDR3 length equals 15 residues.

This clonotype has a count of ten or more. This chain joins TRBV6-2 or TRBV6-3 and TRBJ2-7, with 9 bases aligning to TRBD2. The V gene's germline CDR1 is MNHEY and CDR2 SVGEGT. V was pared by 3 bases and J by 0 bases, with 6 bases of the junction left unmatched. CDR3 length equals 16 residues. CDR3 protein: CASSYGLAGTSYEQYF. CDR3 bases: TGTGCCAGCAGTTATGGGCTAGCGGGAACCTCCTACGAGCAGTACTTC.

The table lists this clonotype with many counts. V usage is TRBV5-8 and J usage is TRBJ2-6; D is unclear. The CDR3 runs to 16 residues. The germline gives CDR1 SGHTS, CDR2 YDEGEE. V dropped 0 bases and J dropped 0 bases, with 7 bases sitting between them. The CDR3 here is CASSLGLISGANVLTF. CDR3 coding DNA: TGTGCCAGCAGCTTGGGACTGATCTCTGGGGCCAACGTCCTGACTTTC.

About this clonotype itself: One end of the junction does not line up with germline, which may come from a read error. Written as DNA, the CDR3 is TGTGCCAGTATGTCTGACGGAAACACCACATATTTT. It is translated as CASMSDGNTTYF. The V and J genes are TRBV19 and TRBJ1-3; D remains ambiguous. This CDR3 has 12 amino acids. Germline V gene data show CDR1 as LNHDA and CDR2 as SQIVND (reference sequence).

This clonotype came up a few times. A read error is possible here, since a much larger clone lies one base away. The chain uses TRBV11-1 and TRBJ2-2; D call uncertain. Germline CDR1 reads SGHAT; CDR2 reads FQDESV (reference sequence). The CDR3 runs to 17 residues. V dropped 5 bases and J dropped 0 bases, with 16 bases sitting between them. The CDR3 bases are TGTGCCAGCAGCCTCGATTCGGCGTCCGCGAACACCGGGGAGCTGTTTTTT. Amino acid sequence: CASSLDSASANTGELFF.

This chain connects TRBV6-2 or TRBV6-3 to TRBJ2-1; 10 positions match TRBD2. The V gene end was trimmed by 5 bases and the J gene end by 4 bases; junction bases not matched to a gene: 8. The CDR3 contains 16 residues. Germline CDR1 MNHEY, CDR2 SVGEGT. The CDR3 sequence is CASSVRTSGSYNEQFF. The CDR3 DNA reads as TGTGCCAGCAGTGTACGGACTAGCGGCAGTTACAATGAGCAGTTCTTC.

Comment on this clonotype: A read error may produce the germline difference seen at one junction end. The CDR3 loop reads CASSHSTGGANVLTF. In nucleotides, the CDR3 is TGTGCCAGCAGTCACTCGACGGGGGGGGCCAACGTCCTGACTTTC. The chain uses TRBV6-2 or TRBV6-3 and TRBJ2-6; maybe TRBD2 (5 bases). Germline CDR1 and CDR2: MNHEY and SVGEGT. The length of the CDR3 is 15 residues.

Regarding this clonotype: One base away lies a much larger clone, so this may be a sequencing read error. J is TRBJ1-4 and V is TRBV6-1; 7 bases match TRBD1. The junction had 15 bases not matched to a gene; V was cut back by 5 bases and J by 3 bases. CDR1 MNHNS and CDR2 SASEGT come from the germline V gene. The CDR3 sequence is 18 residues long. The CDR3 nucleotides read TGTGCCAGCAGTCAATCTGTAAGGGGGCGAGGGGCTAATGAAAAACTGTTTTTT. Amino acids: CASSQSVRGRGANEKLFF.

In its sample, this clonotype was seen many times. The chain carries TRBV6-2 or TRBV6-3 and TRBJ1-3; TRBD1 agrees at 9 bases. Trimming removed 5 bases from V and 0 bases from J; junction bases left unmatched: 14. This CDR3 is 19 amino acids long. The germline V gene has CDR1 MNHEY and CDR2 SVGEGT. CDR3 DNA: TGTGCCAGCAGTCCGAGGACAGGGGTCCTCCTAATCTCTGGAAACACCATATATTTT. Protein: CASSPRTGVLLISGNTIYF.

In its sample, this clonotype was seen a few times. A much larger clone differs from this one at a single base, so this may be a read error. CDR3 residues: CASSYSTGGAGEKLLF. CDR3 nucleotides: TGTGCCAGCAGTTACTCGACAGGGGGCGCGGGTGAAAAACTGCTTTTT. V usage is TRBV6-5 and J usage is TRBJ1-4; 10 bases map to TRBD1. The V gene's germline CDR1 is MNHEY and CDR2 SVGAGI. This CDR3 spans 16 amino acids.

This chain links TRBV2 with TRBJ2-7, with TRBD1 identical over 9 bases. V trimming: 3 bases; J trimming: 4 bases; junction bases outside the gene matches: 7. The CDR3 is 15 residues long. The germline CDR1 and CDR2 sequences are SNHLY and FYNNEI. The CDR3 nucleotides are TGTGCCAGCAGTGATGGGACAGGGATTCATTACGAGCAGTACTTC. Translating gives CASSDGTGIHYEQYF.

This clonotype was seen at least ten times. The gene calls are TRBV7-8 and TRBJ2-1; D is ambiguous. This CDR3 region has 12 residues. Trimming took 5 bases from V and 7 from J, leaving 9 bases between them. The germline gives CDR1 SGHVS, CDR2 FQNEAQ. Here the CDR3 reads CASSAQENEQFF. CDR3 DNA sequence: TGTGCCAGCAGCGCGCAGGAGAATGAGCAGTTCTTC.

The chain carries TRBV28 and TRBJ1-5; 8 bases line up with TRBD1. V trimming: 7 bases; J trimming: 2 bases; junction bases outside the gene matches: 13. Germline values: CDR1 MDHEN, CDR2 SYDVKM. This CDR3 is 17 amino acids long. In DNA form, the CDR3 reads TGTGCCAGCAACCCCCCTTCAGGGGGCCGAGGCAATCAGCCCCAGCATTTT. Translated: CASNPPSGGRGNQPQHF. The full variable domain, in which reference TRBV28 and TRBJ1-5 provide the parts outside the CDR3, is DVKVTQSSRYLVKRTGEKVFLECVQDMDHENMFWYRQDPGLGLRLIYFSYDVKMKEKGDIPEGYSVSREKKERFSLILESASTNQTSMYLCASNPPSGGRGNQPQHFGDGTRLSIL.

The table lists this clonotype with many counts. V is TRBV6-2 or TRBV6-3 and J is TRBJ2-3, with D possibly TRBD1 on 5 matching bases. CDR3 size: 12 residues. The germline V gene encodes CDR1 MNHEY and CDR2 SVGEGT. Trimming stripped 6 bases from V and 8 bases from J, with 12 bases between. CDR3 loop: CASRVDTSTQYF. CDR3 coding DNA: TGTGCCAGCAGGGTGGACACAAGTACGCAGTATTTT.

The rearrangement uses TRBV6-4 and TRBJ2-7, with 10 bases identical to TRBD2. V gave up 5 bases and J gave up 4 bases; unmatched junction bases: 8. The CDR3 is 15 amino acids. Germline V gene sequence: CDR1 MRHNA, CDR2 SNTAGT. CDR3 sequence: CASSRASGSIYEQYF. The CDR3 nucleotides read TGTGCCAGCAGTCGGGCTAGCGGGAGTATATACGAGCAGTACTTC.

Remarks on this clonotype: This could be a read error, since a much larger clone is one nucleotide away. This chain uses TRBV20-1 with TRBJ2-7; the D gene is possibly TRBD1 (5 bases). The ends were cut back, 0 bases at V and 2 bases at J, with 14 bases in the middle. Per germline, CDR1 DFQATT and CDR2 SNEGSKA (reference sequence). This CDR3 is 15 amino acids long. The CDR3 DNA is TGCAGTGCTAGAGACTGGACAACCCCCACCTACGAGCAGTACTTC. Translating it yields CSARDWTTPTYEQYF.

The sample holds many counts of this clonotype. The chain has TRBV20-1 and TRBJ1-2; D is ambiguous. Trimming cost V 4 bases and J 8 bases, with 23 bases left between them. CDR3 length equals 15 residues. The germline gives CDR1 DFQATT, CDR2 SNEGSKA (reference sequence). CDR3 nucleotides: TGCAGTGCTACAACCCTCCCTGCCACCCTCGGGGGCTACACCTTC. Translated: CSATTLPATLGGYTF.

This clonotype was recorded many times. This sequence joins TRBV29-1 and TRBJ2-7, with 7 bases aligning to TRBD1. CDR3 length: 14 residues. V gave up 6 bases and J gave up 4 bases; unmatched junction bases: 12. Germline lookup yields CDR1 SQVTM and CDR2 ANQGSEA. The CDR3 DNA reads as TGCAGCGTGCTTGACGGACAGGACCAGTACGAGCAGTACTTC. This gives the protein CSVLDGQDQYEQYF.

CDR3 nucleotide sequence: TGTGCCAGCAGTCCGACAGGGGAAGAGACCCAGTACTTC. Translating it yields CASSPTGEETQYF. The V gene is TRBV2, the J gene TRBJ2-5, with 8 bases aligning to TRBD1. The CDR3 has 13 amino acids. V shed 5 bases, J shed 3 bases, and the junction held 2 bases outside the gene matches. Germline V gene lookup returns CDR1 SNHLY and CDR2 FYNNEI.

This chain uses TRBV28 with TRBJ2-2, with D perhaps given as TRBD1 or TRBD2 (6 bases each). V was cut by 7 bases and J by 6 bases, with 18 bases left in between. CDR1 and CDR2 (germline): MDHEN, SYDVKM. The CDR3 consists of 15 residues. The CDR3 DNA follows: TGTGCCAGCACGTTGGACGTAGGGGGGCCCGGGGAGCTGTTTTTT. Residues: CASTLDVGGPGELFF.